This passage covers 27 T cell receptor beta chains from one sample sequenced in a study of CD4 T cells in relation to SARS-CoV-2 and coronaviruses. This table comes from immunoSEQ multiplex PCR, and its TCRdb copy is limited to in-frame clones, with some not included. This sample has some 21,000 clones, with less than 85% found just once. CD4+ T cells from unexposed donors were obtained before the COVID-19 pandemic (2011-2018). The cells were cultured for under twelve days before CD4+ T cells were isolated. Antigens of these TCRs are unknown. Sequences were obtained from CD4+ T cells from PBMCs, cultured in vitro. These receptors all stem from a human donor in good health.

The rearrangement links TRBV5-6 to TRBJ2-5; tentatively, D is TRBD1 or TRBD2 (5 bases each). The CDR3 totals 14 residues. Germline-derived CDR1 and CDR2 are SGHDT and YYEEEE. The ends were cut back, 0 bases at V and 1 base at J, with 7 bases in the middle. CDR3 amino acids: CASSLGGTQETQYF. As DNA, the CDR3 is TGTGCCAGCAGCTTGGGAGGGACCCAAGAGACCCAGTACTTC.

The chain recombines TRBV4-1 with TRBJ2-7; no definite D call. V lost 1 base and J lost 7, with 14 bases in between. This CDR3 contains 14 residues. The germline V gene encodes CDR1 MGHRA and CDR2 YSYEKL. The CDR3 is CASSQGLYLGEQYF. CDR3 coding DNA: TGCGCCAGCAGCCAAGGTTTGTATTTGGGGGAGCAGTACTTC.

The chain uses TRBV19 and TRBJ2-7; either TRBD1 or TRBD2 may supply D (7 bases each). The CDR3 consists of 16 residues. Trimming stripped 7 bases from V and 0 bases from J, with 19 bases between. Per the germline V gene, CDR1 is LNHDA and CDR2 is SQIVND (reference sequence). The CDR3 is CASTQGGGQSSYEQYF. The CDR3 coding sequence is TGTGCCAGTACCCAAGGGGGGGGACAGAGCTCCTACGAGCAGTACTTC.

The chain joins TRBV14 to TRBJ2-6; D may be TRBD2 (5 bases). Trimming pared 6 bases from V and 4 bases from J, leaving 13 bases between. Per the germline V gene, CDR1 is SGHDN and CDR2 is FVKESK. The CDR3 covers 15 residues. CDR3 nucleotide sequence: TGTGCCAGCAGGAAGGTGGGAGCAGGGGCCAACGTCCTGACTTTC. This codes for CASRKVGAGANVLTF. Full variable domain (outside the CDR3, taken from reference TRBV14 and TRBJ2-6): EAGVTQFPSHSVIEKGQTVTLRCDPISGHDNLYWYRRVMGKEIKFLLHFVKESKQDESGMPNNRFLAERTGGTYSTLKVQPAELEDSGVYFCASRKVGAGANVLTFGAGSRLTVL.

This chain connects TRBV30 to TRBJ1-1; TRBD1 might be the D (6 bases). This CDR3 is built from 14 residues. Trimming shortened V by 0 bases and J by 11 bases, and 19 bases separated the two germline ends. Per the germline V gene, CDR1 is GTSNPN and CDR2 is SVGIG (reference sequence). Here the CDR3 DNA reads TGTGCCTGGAGTGTAGGGGGTGACCTCAGGGATGCTTTCTTT. It yields the protein CAWSVGGDLRDAFF.

V gene TRBV7-9 combines with J gene TRBJ2-5; possible D gene TRBD1, 5 bases. Germline values: CDR1 SEHNR, CDR2 FQNEAQ (reference sequence). Deletions cut 4 bases from V and 2 bases from J, with 11 bases between. The CDR3 runs 14 residues. The CDR3 DNA follows: TGTGCCAGCAGCTCTAATACAGGACAAGAGACCCAGTACTTC. Amino acid sequence: CASSSNTGQETQYF.

The V and J genes are TRBV4-1 and TRBJ1-2; D possibly corresponds to TRBD1 (5 bases). Trimming took 1 base from V and 4 from J, leaving 16 bases between them. The CDR3 has 16 residues. Germline lookup yields CDR1 MGHRA and CDR2 YSYEKL. The CDR3 bases are TGCGCCAGCAGCCAAGGCCAAATATTGGGGGGCTATGGCTACACCTTC. Amino acids: CASSQGQILGGYGYTF.

The chain has TRBV9 and TRBJ2-1; the match to TRBD1 covers 9 bases. V lost 3 bases, J lost 6 bases, and 4 bases stayed unmatched. The CDR3 has 14 residues. Germline values: CDR1 SGDLS, CDR2 YYNGEE. The CDR3 DNA reads TGTGCCAGCAGCGGACCGGGACAGGGCAATGAGCAGTTCTTC. It translates to CASSGPGQGNEQFF.

The chain combines TRBV7-8 with TRBJ2-7, with TRBD2 matching 7 bases. The CDR3 contains 15 residues. The J segment lost 2 bases and the V segment lost 0 bases, leaving 4 bases of the junction unmatched. The germline V gene has CDR1 SGHVS and CDR2 FQNEAQ. CDR3 DNA: TGTGCCAGCAGCTTAGCGGCGGGAGAGACCTACGAGCAGTACTTC. It specifies CASSLAAGETYEQYF.

This chain connects TRBV19 to TRBJ2-1; 8 nucleotides align to TRBD2. Germline V gene lookup returns CDR1 LNHDA and CDR2 SQIVND (reference sequence). J was trimmed by 7 bases and V by 7 bases; bases with no gene match: 9. This CDR3 region has 14 residues. In DNA form, the CDR3 reads TGTGCCAGTAAGTTCCGGGAGGGCCGGAATGAGCAGTTCTTC. It encodes CASKFREGRNEQFF.

J is TRBJ2-7 and V is TRBV13; weak D call: TRBD1 (5 bases). CDR1 PRHDT and CDR2 FYEKMQ come from the germline V gene (reference sequence). This CDR3 has 14 amino acids. V shed 0 bases and J shed 2 bases, with 8 bases lying between them. The CDR3 reads CASSLGGVAYEQYF. As DNA, the CDR3 is TGTGCCAGCAGCTTAGGAGGGGTAGCCTACGAGCAGTACTTC.

This clone was seen once. CDR3 in DNA: TGTGCCACACGGGATGGGTCCGGGGGTGGGGCCAACGTCCTGACTTTC. Translation: CATRDGSGGGANVLTF. The chain recombines TRBV2 with TRBJ2-6, with D possibly matching TRBD2 (6 bases). This CDR3 is built from 16 residues. CDR1 is SNHLY, CDR2 FYNNEI, per germline. Trimming removed 10 bases at V and 3 bases at J, with 19 bases between.

The chain carries TRBV2 and TRBJ2-1; 7 positions agree with TRBD2. V lost 2 bases to trimming and J lost 6 bases; unmatched junction nucleotides: 4. The CDR3 totals 14 residues. In germline, CDR1 is SNHLY, CDR2 FYNNEI. The CDR3 coding sequence is TGTGCCAGCAGTGAAAGGCGGGGGAGCAATGAGCAGTTCTTC. It is translated as CASSERRGSNEQFF.

The CDR3 region is CASRPETDYNEQFF. The CDR3 DNA reads as TGCGCCAGCAGGCCCGAAACAGATTACAATGAGCAGTTCTTC. The rearrangement uses TRBV5-1 and TRBJ2-1; the D is unclear. CDR1 and CDR2 from the germline V gene are SGHRS and YFSETQ. The CDR3 sequence is 14 residues long. The germline V and J ends were trimmed by 5 bases and 4 bases, with 13 bases remaining between them.

The sample holds one count of this clone. This chain connects TRBV6-6 to TRBJ2-7, with TRBD2 as a possible D gene (5 bases). CDR3 length equals 14 residues. Trimming took 10 bases from V and 4 from J, leaving 20 bases between them. Germline-derived CDR1 and CDR2 are MNHNY and SVGAGI (reference sequence). DNA of the CDR3: TGTGCCACAGAAAAGGGCGGGCAGTCATACGAGCAGTACTTC. This translates into CATEKGGQSYEQYF.

This chain uses TRBV18 with TRBJ2-2; D remains ambiguous. Germline V gene sequence: CDR1 KGHSH, CDR2 LQKENI. V was clipped by 4 bases and J by 6 bases, with 6 bases between them. This CDR3 is 12 amino acids long. This CDR3 is CASSRVSGELFF. As DNA, the CDR3 is TGTGCCAGCTCACGTGTCTCCGGGGAGCTGTTTTTT.

This chain connects TRBV9 to TRBJ2-1, with 8 bases fitting TRBD2. The CDR3 sequence is 19 residues long. Per the germline V gene, CDR1 is SGDLS and CDR2 is YYNGEE. V trimming: 0 bases; J trimming: 1 base; junction bases outside the gene matches: 12. CDR3 bases: TGTGCCAGCAGCGTAGGGTTGACGGGAGGGGGTCCATCCTACAATGAGCAGTTCTTC. It encodes CASSVGLTGGGPSYNEQFF.

The chain links TRBV7-2 to TRBJ2-7; D gene ambiguous. The CDR3 has 14 amino acids. V was clipped by 1 base and J by 3 bases, with 10 bases between them. Germline V gives CDR1 SGHTA, CDR2 FQGNSA. CDR3 region: CASSLGGFGYEQYF. As DNA, the CDR3 is TGTGCCAGCAGCTTAGGGGGTTTTGGCTACGAGCAGTACTTC.

This chain connects TRBV2 to TRBJ2-7; D gene unclear. Germline CDR1 reads SNHLY; CDR2 reads FYNNEI. The V end was cut by 5 bases, the J end by 2 bases, with 7 bases between. The CDR3 sequence is 12 residues long. The CDR3 DNA sequence: TGTGCCAGCAGTATAAATGCCTACGAGCAGTACTTC. The encoded protein is CASSINAYEQYF.

This clone has just one count. This chain links TRBV7-2 with TRBJ2-7; possible D gene TRBD2, 7 bases. The germline V gene has CDR1 SGHTA and CDR2 FQGNSA. The CDR3 is made up of 17 amino acids. The V gene lost 2 bases and the J gene lost 0 bases, with 17 bases spanning the gap. In DNA form, the CDR3 reads TGTGCCAGCAGCTTATTGGGAGGGGGGGACTTCTCCTACGAGCAGTACTTC. This encodes CASSLLGGGDFSYEQYF.

The rearrangement joins TRBV5-1 to TRBJ2-7; tentative D call: TRBD2 (5 bases). V dropped 3 bases and J dropped 1 base, with 14 bases sitting between them. This CDR3 has 15 residues. The V gene's germline CDR1 is SGHRS and CDR2 YFSETQ. The CDR3 sequence is CASSSLAGPSYEQYF. Written as DNA, the CDR3 is TGCGCCAGCAGCTCCTTGGCGGGTCCATCCTACGAGCAGTACTTC.

The chain recombines TRBV2 with TRBJ2-7, with D unresolved. CDR3 length equals 10 residues. The germline V gene encodes CDR1 SNHLY and CDR2 FYNNEI. Trimming took off 2 bases at V and 4 bases at J, with 0 bases between the two ends. Written as DNA, the CDR3 is TGTGCCAGCAGTGAATACGAGCAGTACTTC. This sequence encodes CASSEYEQYF.

This clone was seen a few times. This chain connects TRBV29-1 to TRBJ2-7, with D perhaps matching TRBD1 (6 bases). The CDR3 is made up of 13 amino acids. The V gene's germline CDR1 is SQVTM and CDR2 ANQGSEA. With 7 bases removed from V and 3 bases from J, the gap between germline ends came to 16 bases. The CDR3 bases are TGCAGCGCTGGGGCAGGGGTCCTCTACGAGCAGTACTTC. The encoded protein is CSAGAGVLYEQYF.

The genes are TRBV27 and TRBJ1-4; D ambiguous. The CDR3 loop spans 13 amino acids. Trimming shortened V by 5 bases and J by 0 bases, and 4 bases separated the two germline ends. Looked up from germline, CDR1 is MNHEY and CDR2 is SMNVEV (reference sequence). CDR3 in DNA: TGTGCCAGCAGTGCAGCAACTAATGAAAAACTGTTTTTT. It is translated as CASSAATNEKLFF.

This clone occurred a few times. This chain uses TRBV3-1 (or the pseudogene TRBV3-2) with TRBJ2-3; 11 nucleotides align to TRBD2. J gave up 5 bases and V 4 bases, and 2 bases lay outside the gene matches. Germline V gene lookup returns CDR1 LGHDT and CDR2 YNNKEL (reference sequence). This CDR3 contains 14 residues. The CDR3 loop is CASSRLAGQDTQYF. The CDR3 bases are TGTGCCAGCAGCCGACTAGCGGGACAAGATACGCAGTATTTT.

This clone was picked up a small number of times. The V and J genes are TRBV27 and TRBJ2-1, with 9 bases that match TRBD2. V shed 2 bases, J shed 7 bases, and the junction held 15 bases outside the gene matches. CDR1 is MNHEY, CDR2 SMNVEV, per germline (reference sequence). CDR3 size: 18 residues. CDR3 amino acids: CASSLRSVAGGLRNEQFF. Here the CDR3 DNA reads TGTGCCAGCAGTTTAAGGTCGGTGGCGGGAGGGTTAAGGAATGAGCAGTTCTTC.

CDR3 bases: TGCGCCAGCATGACAGAACCAGGGAGGACAAACAATGAGCAGTTCTTC. Translation: CASMTEPGRTNNEQFF. This chain uses TRBV4-1 with TRBJ2-1; a weak D match, TRBD2 (6 bases). The CDR3 has 16 residues. Germline V gene data show CDR1 as MGHRA and CDR2 as YSYEKL. Trimming cost V 7 bases and J 5 bases, with 21 bases left between them.